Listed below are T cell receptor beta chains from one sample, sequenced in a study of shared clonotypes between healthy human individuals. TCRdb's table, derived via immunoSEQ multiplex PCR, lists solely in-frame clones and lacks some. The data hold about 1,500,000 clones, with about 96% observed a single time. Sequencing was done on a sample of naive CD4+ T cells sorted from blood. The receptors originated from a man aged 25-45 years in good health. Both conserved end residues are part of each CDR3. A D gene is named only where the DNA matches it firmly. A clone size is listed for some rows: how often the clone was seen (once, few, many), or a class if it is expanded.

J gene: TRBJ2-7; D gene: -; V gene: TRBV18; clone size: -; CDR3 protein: CASSPSQGVHEQYF; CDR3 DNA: TGTGCCAGCTCACCATCGCAGGGAGTCCACGAGCAGTACTTC
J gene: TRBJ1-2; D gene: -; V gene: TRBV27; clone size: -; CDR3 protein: CASSPRLDRPGPYGYTF; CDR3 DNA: TGTGCCAGCAGTCCCCGCCTCGACAGGCCGGGACCCTATGGCTACACCTTC
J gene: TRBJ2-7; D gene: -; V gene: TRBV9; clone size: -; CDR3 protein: CASSVSWEYGEQYF; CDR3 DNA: TGTGCCAGCAGCGTATCCTGGGAATACGGCGAGCAGTACTTC
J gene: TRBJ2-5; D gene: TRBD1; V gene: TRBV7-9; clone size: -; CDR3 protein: CASSGQGQETQYF; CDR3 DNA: TGTGCCAGCTCTGGACAGGGACAAGAGACCCAGTACTTC
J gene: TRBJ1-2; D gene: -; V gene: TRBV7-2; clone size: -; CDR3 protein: CASSLGSSLNYGYTF; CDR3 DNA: TGTGCCAGCAGCTTAGGTTCCTCGCTTAACTATGGCTACACCTTC
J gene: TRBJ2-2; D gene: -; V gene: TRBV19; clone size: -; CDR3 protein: CASSKALNTGELFF; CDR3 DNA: TGTGCCAGTAGTAAGGCACTGAACACCGGGGAGCTGTTTTTT
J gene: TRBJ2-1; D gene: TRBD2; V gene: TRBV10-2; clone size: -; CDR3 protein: CASSEFALAGDNEQFF; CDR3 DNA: TGCGCCAGCAGTGAGTTCGCACTAGCGGGGGACAATGAGCAGTTCTTC
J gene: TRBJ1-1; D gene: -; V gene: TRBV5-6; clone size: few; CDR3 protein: CASKLDRMNTEAFF; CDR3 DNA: TGTGCCAGCAAATTGGACAGAATGAACACTGAAGCTTTCTTT
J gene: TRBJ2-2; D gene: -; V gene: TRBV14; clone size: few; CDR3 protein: CASSQTSGELFF; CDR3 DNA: TGTGCCAGCAGCCAGACCTCGGGGGAGCTGTTTTTT
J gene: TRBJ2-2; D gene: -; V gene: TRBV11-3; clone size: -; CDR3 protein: CASSSDLIGELFF; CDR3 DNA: TGTGCCAGCAGCTCCGACTTAATCGGGGAGCTGTTTTTT
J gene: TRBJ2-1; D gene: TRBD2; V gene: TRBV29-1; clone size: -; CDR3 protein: CSVGTSGGEQFF; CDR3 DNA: TGCAGCGTGGGGACTAGTGGGGGTGAGCAGTTCTTC
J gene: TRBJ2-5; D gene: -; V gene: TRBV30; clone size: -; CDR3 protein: CAWTTPGYQETQYF; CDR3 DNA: TGTGCCTGGACAACTCCGGGGTACCAAGAGACCCAGTACTTC
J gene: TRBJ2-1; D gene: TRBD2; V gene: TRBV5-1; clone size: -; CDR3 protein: CASSFTSGRAYNEQFF; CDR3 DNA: TGCGCCAGCAGCTTTACTAGCGGGAGGGCGTACAATGAGCAGTTCTTC
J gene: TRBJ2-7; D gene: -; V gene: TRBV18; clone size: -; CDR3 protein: CASSPGQLPQQYF; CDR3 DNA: TGTGCCAGCTCACCCGGGCAGCTCCCTCAGCAGTACTTC
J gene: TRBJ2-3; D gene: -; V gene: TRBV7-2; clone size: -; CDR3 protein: CASSTKVQGLFLGTDTQYF; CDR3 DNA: TGTGCCAGCAGCACGAAGGTACAGGGATTATTTCTGGGCACAGATACGCAGTATTTT
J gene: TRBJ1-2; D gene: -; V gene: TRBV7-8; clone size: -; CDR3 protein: CASSPGANYGYTF; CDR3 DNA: TGTGCCAGCAGCCCAGGGGCTAACTATGGCTACACCTTC
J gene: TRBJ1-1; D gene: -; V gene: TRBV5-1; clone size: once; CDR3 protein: CASSGTAVGNTEAFF; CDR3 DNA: TGCGCCAGCAGCGGCACGGCGGTGGGGAACACTGAAGCTTTCTTT
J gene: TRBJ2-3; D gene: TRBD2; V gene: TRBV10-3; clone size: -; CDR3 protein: CAISERGTPASGRGSTDTQYF; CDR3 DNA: TGTGCCATCAGTGAGAGAGGTACACCGGCTAGCGGGAGGGGGTCCACAGATACGCAGTATTTT
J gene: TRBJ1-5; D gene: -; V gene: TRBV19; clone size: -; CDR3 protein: CASSIAANQPQHF; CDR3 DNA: TGTGCCAGTAGTATAGCTGCAAATCAGCCCCAGCATTTT
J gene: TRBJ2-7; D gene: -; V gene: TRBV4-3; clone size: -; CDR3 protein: CASSQTREQFYEQYF; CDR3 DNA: TGCGCCAGCAGCCAGACGAGGGAACAGTTCTACGAGCAGTACTTC
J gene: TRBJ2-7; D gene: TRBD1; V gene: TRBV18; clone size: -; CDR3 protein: CASSPIQGIHEQYF; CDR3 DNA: TGTGCCAGCTCACCAATACAGGGGATCCACGAGCAGTACTTC
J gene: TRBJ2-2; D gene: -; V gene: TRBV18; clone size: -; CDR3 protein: CASSPRTGGSSGSNTGELFF; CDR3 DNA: TGTGCCAGCTCACCACGGACAGGGGGCTCTAGCGGGAGTAACACCGGGGAGCTGTTTTTT
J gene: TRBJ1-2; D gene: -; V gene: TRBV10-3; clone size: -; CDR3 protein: CAISLQDNYGYTF; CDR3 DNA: TGTGCCATCAGCCTCCAGGATAACTATGGCTACACCTTC
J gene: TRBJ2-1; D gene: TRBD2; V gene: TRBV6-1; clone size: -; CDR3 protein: CASSKREAGQFF; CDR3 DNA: TGTGCCAGCAGTAAGCGGGAGGCCGGGCAGTTCTTC
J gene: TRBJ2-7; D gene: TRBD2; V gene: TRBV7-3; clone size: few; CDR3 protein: CASSLGTSGPYEQYF; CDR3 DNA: TGTGCCAGCAGCTTAGGGACTAGCGGCCCCTACGAGCAGTACTTC
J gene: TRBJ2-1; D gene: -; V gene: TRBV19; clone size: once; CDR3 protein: CASSGWGPSYNEQFF; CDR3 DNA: TGTGCCAGTAGTGGGTGGGGCCCCTCCTACAATGAGCAGTTCTTC
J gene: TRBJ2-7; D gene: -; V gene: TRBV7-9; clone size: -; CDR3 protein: CASSFGASSYEQYF; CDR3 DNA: TGTGCCAGCAGCTTCGGTGCCAGCTCCTACGAGCAGTACTTC
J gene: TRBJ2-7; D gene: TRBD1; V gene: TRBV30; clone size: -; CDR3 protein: CASYRDSSYEQYF; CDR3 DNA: TGTGCCTCCTACCGGGACAGCTCCTACGAGCAGTACTTC
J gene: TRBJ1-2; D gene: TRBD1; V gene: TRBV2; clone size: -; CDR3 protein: CASRDRGHHYGYTF; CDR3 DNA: TGTGCCAGCCGGGACAGGGGCCATCACTATGGCTACACCTTC
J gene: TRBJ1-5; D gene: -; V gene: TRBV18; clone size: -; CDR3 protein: CATQRDSNQPQHF; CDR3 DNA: TGTGCCACCCAACGGGATAGCAATCAGCCCCAGCATTTT
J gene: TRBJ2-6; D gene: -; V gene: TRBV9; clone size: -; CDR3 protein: CASSVAGVFGANVLTF; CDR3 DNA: TGTGCCAGCAGCGTAGCAGGGGTTTTTGGGGCCAACGTCCTGACTTTC
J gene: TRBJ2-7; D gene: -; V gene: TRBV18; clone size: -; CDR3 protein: CASSPLRGRMDYEQYF; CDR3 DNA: TGTGCCAGCTCACCACTTCGGGGGAGGATGGATTACGAGCAGTACTTC
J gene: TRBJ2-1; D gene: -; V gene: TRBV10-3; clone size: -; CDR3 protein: CAISGSGSYNEQFF; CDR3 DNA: TGTGCCATCAGCGGCAGCGGCTCCTACAATGAGCAGTTCTTC
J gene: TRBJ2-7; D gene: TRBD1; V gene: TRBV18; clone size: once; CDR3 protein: CASSPRLRTGVFSEQYF; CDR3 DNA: TGTGCCAGCTCACCACGACTAAGGACAGGTGTATTCTCCGAGCAGTACTTC
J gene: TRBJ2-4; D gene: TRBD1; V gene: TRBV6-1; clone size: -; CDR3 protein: CASKGTGLYIQYF; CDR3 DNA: TGTGCCAGCAAGGGGACAGGGCTATACATTCAGTACTTC
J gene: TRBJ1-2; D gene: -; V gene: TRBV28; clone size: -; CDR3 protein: CASSTQAPLYGYTF; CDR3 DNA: TGTGCCAGCAGTACACAGGCACCCCTCTATGGCTACACCTTC
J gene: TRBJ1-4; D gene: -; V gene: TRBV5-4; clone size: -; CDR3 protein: CASRKGDNEKLFF; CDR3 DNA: TGTGCCAGCAGAAAAGGGGATAATGAAAAACTGTTTTTT
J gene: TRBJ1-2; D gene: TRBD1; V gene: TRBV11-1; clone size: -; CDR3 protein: CASRSWDSDYGYTF; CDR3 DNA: TGTGCCAGCAGGTCATGGGACAGTGACTATGGCTACACCTTC